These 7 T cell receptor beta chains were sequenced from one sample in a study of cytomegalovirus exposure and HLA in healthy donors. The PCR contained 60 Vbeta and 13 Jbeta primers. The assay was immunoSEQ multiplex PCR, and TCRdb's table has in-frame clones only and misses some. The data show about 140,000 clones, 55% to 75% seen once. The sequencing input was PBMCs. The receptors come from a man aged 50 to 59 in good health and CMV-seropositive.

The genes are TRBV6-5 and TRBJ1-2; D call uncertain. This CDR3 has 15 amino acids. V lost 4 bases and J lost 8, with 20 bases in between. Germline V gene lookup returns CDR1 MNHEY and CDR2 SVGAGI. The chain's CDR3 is CASSSTRILRGGYTF. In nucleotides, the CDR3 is TGTGCCAGCAGTTCCACGCGTATTTTAAGAGGGGGCTACACCTTC.

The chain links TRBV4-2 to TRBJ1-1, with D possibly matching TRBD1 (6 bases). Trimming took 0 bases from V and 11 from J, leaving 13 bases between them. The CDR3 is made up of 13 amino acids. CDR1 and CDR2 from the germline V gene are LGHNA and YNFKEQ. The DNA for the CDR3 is TGTGCCAGCAGCCAAGATCAGGGGAGGGCGGCTTTCTTT. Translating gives CASSQDQGRAAFF.

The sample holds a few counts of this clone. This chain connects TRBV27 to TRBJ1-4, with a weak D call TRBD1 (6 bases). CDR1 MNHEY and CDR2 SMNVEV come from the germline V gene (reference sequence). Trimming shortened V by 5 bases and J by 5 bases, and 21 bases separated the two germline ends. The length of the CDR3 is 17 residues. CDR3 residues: CASSDLISWGQNEKLFF. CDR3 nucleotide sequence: TGTGCCAGCAGTGACTTAATATCCTGGGGACAAAATGAAAAACTGTTTTTT.

The CDR3 DNA reads TGTGCCAGCTCACCACCTAGCGGGGCTAGCACAGATACGCAGTATTTT. This translates into CASSPPSGASTDTQYF. The gene calls are TRBV18 and TRBJ2-3; 8 bases fit TRBD2. Germline-derived CDR1 and CDR2 are KGHSH and LQKENI. The CDR3 has 16 amino acids. After removal of 0 bases from V and 0 bases from J, the junction contained 2 bases not matched to a gene.

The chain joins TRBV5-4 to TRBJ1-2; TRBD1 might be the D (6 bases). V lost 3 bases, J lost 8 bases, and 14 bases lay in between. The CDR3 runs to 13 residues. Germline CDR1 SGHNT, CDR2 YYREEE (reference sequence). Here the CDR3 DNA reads TGTGCCAGCAGCTATACAGGGTTCGACGGCTACACCTTC. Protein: CASSYTGFDGYTF.

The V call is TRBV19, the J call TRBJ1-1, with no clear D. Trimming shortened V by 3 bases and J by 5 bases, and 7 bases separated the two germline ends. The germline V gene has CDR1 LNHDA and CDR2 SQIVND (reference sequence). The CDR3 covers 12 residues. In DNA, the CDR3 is TGTGCCAGTAGTATGCGGGGAACTGAAGCTTTCTTT. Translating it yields CASSMRGTEAFF. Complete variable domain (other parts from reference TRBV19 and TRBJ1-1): DGGITQSPKYLFRKEGQNVTLSCEQNLNHDAMYWYRQDPGQGLRLIYYSQIVNDFQKGDIAEGYSVSREKKESFPLTVTSAQKNPTAFYLCASSMRGTEAFFGQGTRLTVV.

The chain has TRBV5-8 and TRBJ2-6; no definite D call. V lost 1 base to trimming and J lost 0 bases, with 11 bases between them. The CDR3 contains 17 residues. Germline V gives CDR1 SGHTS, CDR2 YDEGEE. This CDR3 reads CASSLMRKTSGANVLTF. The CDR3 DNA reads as TGTGCCAGCAGCTTGATGCGGAAAACCTCTGGGGCCAACGTCCTGACTTTC.